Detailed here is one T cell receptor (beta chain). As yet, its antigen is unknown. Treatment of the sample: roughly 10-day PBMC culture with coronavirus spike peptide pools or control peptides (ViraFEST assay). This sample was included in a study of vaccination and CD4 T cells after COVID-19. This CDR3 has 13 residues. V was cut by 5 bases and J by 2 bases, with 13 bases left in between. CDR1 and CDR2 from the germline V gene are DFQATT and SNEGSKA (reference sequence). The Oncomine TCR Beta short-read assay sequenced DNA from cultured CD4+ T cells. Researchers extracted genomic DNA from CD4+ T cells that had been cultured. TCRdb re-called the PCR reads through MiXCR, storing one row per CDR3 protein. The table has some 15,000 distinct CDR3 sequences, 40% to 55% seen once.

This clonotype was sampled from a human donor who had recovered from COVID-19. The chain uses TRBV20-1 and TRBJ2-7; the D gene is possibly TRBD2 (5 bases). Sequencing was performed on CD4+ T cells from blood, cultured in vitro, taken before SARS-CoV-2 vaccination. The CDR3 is CSAPSQRTYEQYF. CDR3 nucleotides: TGCAGTGCTCCCTCCCAGCGGACCTACGAGCAGTACTTC.